This T cell receptor (beta chain) appears in the sequencing data of a study of blood T cells in healthy people across ages. CDR1 and CDR2 from the germline V gene are SQVTM and ANQGSEA. CDR3 length: 13 residues. Germline trimming cut 3 bases from V and 4 bases from J; bases unmatched to any gene: 5. The sample holds many counts of this clonotype. Alongside a J-beta primer mix, a sample-barcoded 5' primer served in a second PCR lasting about 7 to 12 cycles. TCRdb re-called the 5' RACE reads through MiXCR, storing one row per CDR3 protein. The sample yields approximately 960,000 distinct CDR3 sequences, under 35% seen once. The same data also went into a second study, on T cells of mothers and their children. That publication notes: There were over 9.5 million TCR beta CDR3 reads from each mother and a few million from each child. It was found that thymic selection shapes TCR recombination output similarly in related and unrelated pairs.

The chain recombines TRBV29-1 with TRBJ1-2, with 7 bases aligning to TRBD1. Sample: blood. The sequence derives from a woman between 40 and 55 years old in good health. CDR3 coding DNA: TGCAGCGTTGAGCCCCGGGACAGCTATGGCTACACCTTC. This codes for CSVEPRDSYGYTF.